One sample yielded the 23 T cell receptor beta chains listed below, sequenced in a study of CD8+CD57+ T cells in acquired aplastic anemia. CDR3 and TCR beta VDJ profiling relied on a genomic DNA template. TCRdb re-called the reads with MiXCR, one entry per CDR3 protein. This table holds 150,000 or so distinct CDR3 sequences, around 48% found once. Sequencing was done on patients that had shown CD8+CD57+ cell expansion by flow cytometry. Sequencing was carried out using sorted CD4+, CD8+, or CD8+CD57+ T cells (not recorded which) from PBMCs. All receptors come from a human donor with aplastic anemia.

The table lists this clonotype with many counts. The chain carries TRBV7-8 and TRBJ2-5; no clear D gene. Germline V gives CDR1 SGHVS, CDR2 FQNEAQ. CDR3 length: 14 amino acids. The V gene lost 4 bases and the J gene lost 5 bases, with 14 bases spanning the gap. Here the CDR3 DNA reads TGTGCCAGCAGCTACGAGGCGATGGTGGAGACCCAGTACTTC. Protein product: CASSYEAMVETQYF. The full variable domain, its missing parts supplied by reference TRBV7-8 and TRBJ2-5, is GAGVSQSPRYKVAKRGQDVALRCDPISGHVSLFWYQQALGQGPEFLTYFQNEAQLDKSGLPSDRFFAERPEGSVSTLKIQRTQQEDSAVYLCASSYEAMVETQYFGPGTRLLVL.

This clonotype has more than one count but fewer than ten. This chain joins TRBV4-1 and TRBJ1-6; D gene ambiguous. This CDR3 spans 19 amino acids. Trimming took off 0 bases at V and 0 bases at J, with 15 bases between the two ends. Germline V gene data show CDR1 as MGHRA and CDR2 as YSYEKL. DNA of the CDR3: TGCGCCAGCAGCCAAGATGCCCCGACCTCGAGCTCCTATAATTCACCCCTCCACTTT. It yields the protein CASSQDAPTSSSYNSPLHF.

This clonotype was counted many times. The chain employs TRBV29-1 and TRBJ1-4; 8 bases line up with TRBD1. From germline, CDR1 is SQVTM and CDR2 ANQGSEA. The CDR3 is 15 residues long. Trimming at V came to 7 bases and at J to 0 bases, leaving 7 bases not matched to a gene. The CDR3 reads CSASDREATNEKLFF. The CDR3 bases are TGCAGCGCCTCGGACAGGGAGGCAACTAATGAAAAACTGTTTTTT. The complete variable domain, with remaining parts taken from reference TRBV29-1 and TRBJ1-4, reads SAVISQKPSRDICQRGTSLTIQCQVDSQVTMMFWYRQQPGQSLTLIATANQGSEATYESGFVIDKFPISRPNLTFSTLTVSNMSPEDSSIYLCSASDREATNEKLFFGSGTQLSVL.

This clonotype was recorded at least ten times. The rearrangement uses TRBV5-1 and TRBJ2-7; 8 bases line up with TRBD1. With 4 bases clipped from V and 2 bases from J, the junction kept 2 bases outside the gene matches. CDR1 is SGHRS and CDR2 is YFSETQ in the germline V gene. CDR3 length: 13 residues. CDR3 sequence: CASSLDRAYEQYF. The CDR3 nucleotides are TGCGCCAGCAGCCTGGACAGGGCCTACGAGCAGTACTTC.

The table lists this clonotype with many counts. V and J are TRBV24-1 and TRBJ2-3; 10 positions match TRBD1. Per the germline V gene, CDR1 is KGHDR and CDR2 is SFDVKD. The CDR3 runs 16 residues. The ends lost 5 bases at V and 1 base at J; junction bases unmatched: 5. The CDR3 spells CATSVAGTGGTDTQYF. The CDR3 DNA follows: TGTGCCACCAGTGTTGCCGGGACAGGGGGCACAGATACGCAGTATTTT.

The V gene is TRBV2, the J gene TRBJ1-4; TRBD1 aligns across 7 bases. Germline V gene lookup returns CDR1 SNHLY and CDR2 FYNNEI. V dropped 6 bases and J dropped 3; count of bases not matched to a gene: 10. The CDR3 loop spans 16 amino acids. The CDR3 nucleotides are TGTGCCAGCAGGGCGTTTAGGGGGCAGTCTAATGAAAAACTGTTTTTT. This sequence encodes CASRAFRGQSNEKLFF. Filled out from reference TRBV2 and TRBJ1-4, the complete variable domain reads EPEVTQTPSHQVTQMGQEVILRCVPISNHLYFYWYRQILGQKVEFLVSFYNNEISEKSEIFDDQFSVERPDGSNFTLKIRSTKLEDSAMYFCASRAFRGQSNEKLFFGSGTQLSVL.

This clonotype appeared a few times. The chain uses TRBV7-9 and TRBJ1-2; a weak D match, TRBD1 (5 bases). Germline V gives CDR1 SEHNR, CDR2 FQNEAQ (reference sequence). The V end lost 1 base, the J end lost 6 bases, and 9 bases lay between the germline ends. This CDR3 is 13 amino acids long. The CDR3 is CASSLEGTDGYTF. CDR3 DNA: TGTGCCAGCAGCTTAGAGGGGACGGATGGCTACACCTTC.

This clonotype was seen ten or more times. The junction departs from germline at one end; a sequencing error may be responsible. The chain employs TRBV29-1 and TRBJ2-5; 7 bases agree with TRBD2. Germline V gives CDR1 SQVTM, CDR2 ANQGSEA. The CDR3 extends over 14 amino acids. CDR3 region: CSVVFRGVQETQYF. In DNA, the CDR3 is TGCAGTGTTGTATTCCGGGGGGTCCAAGAGACCCAGTACTTC.

The rearrangement links TRBV5-4 to TRBJ1-3; TRBD1 matches at 7 bases. The CDR3 is 15 amino acids. The V and J ends lost 3 bases and 6 bases, in that order; junction bases with no gene match: 9. Germline V gene data show CDR1 as SGHNT and CDR2 as YYREEE (reference sequence). CDR3 DNA sequence: TGTGCCAGCAGCTCAACAAACGACAGGGTAAACACCATATATTTT. Its translation: CASSSTNDRVNTIYF. The whole variable domain, filled in from reference TRBV5-4 and TRBJ1-3, reads ETGVTQSPTHLIKTRGQQVTLRCSSQSGHNTVSWYQQALGQGPQFIFQYYREEENGRGNFPPRFSGLQFPNYSSELNVNALELDDSALYLCASSSTNDRVNTIYFGEGSWLTVV.

This clonotype was recorded many times. The V and J genes are TRBV6-1 and TRBJ2-5; 13 nucleotides agree with TRBD2. Losses at the gene ends were 5 bases for V and 4 bases for J; bases not matched to a gene: 4. CDR1 and CDR2 from the germline V gene are MNHNS and SASEGT. This CDR3 is 15 amino acids long. The CDR3 region is CASSTSGGAVETQYF. The CDR3 DNA reads TGTGCCAGCAGTACTAGCGGGGGGGCGGTAGAGACCCAGTACTTC.

The chain couples TRBV10-3 to TRBJ2-3, with D tentatively TRBD2 (7 bases). This CDR3 spans 14 amino acids. Trimming removed 8 bases from V and 6 bases from J, with 18 bases in between. Germline assignment: CDR1 ENHRY and CDR2 SYGVKD. CDR3 bases: TGTGCCATCCAACCCCGAGGGGGGGTGGATACGCAGTATTTT. Its protein product is CAIQPRGGVDTQYF.

The rearrangement joins TRBV4-3 to TRBJ1-1; no firm D call. The CDR3 is 14 residues long. Trimming shortened V by 5 bases and J by 1 base, and 11 bases separated the two germline ends. The V gene's germline CDR1 is LGHNA and CDR2 YSLEER. The CDR3 coding sequence is TGCGCCAGCAGCTTTGACGGGAGGAACACTGAAGCTTTCTTT. This encodes CASSFDGRNTEAFF.

The chain carries TRBV24-1 and TRBJ1-2, with a possible D match to TRBD1 (6 bases). Trimming removed 3 bases at V and 4 bases at J, with 11 bases between. The germline V gene encodes CDR1 KGHDR and CDR2 SFDVKD. The CDR3 has 14 residues. The CDR3 is CATSDRTAAYGYTF. The CDR3 DNA sequence: TGTGCCACCAGTGATCGGACAGCGGCCTATGGCTACACCTTC.

CDR3: CASSHLAGGLGETQYF. The CDR3 nucleotides read TGTGCCAGCAGCCACCTAGCGGGGGGTCTGGGAGAGACCCAGTACTTC. This rearrangement joins TRBV7-2 to TRBJ2-5, with 11 bases aligning to TRBD2. Germline CDR1 and CDR2: SGHTA and FQGNSA. The CDR3 runs 16 residues. The J segment lost 4 bases and the V segment lost 5 bases, leaving 9 bases of the junction unmatched.

This clonotype has only one observation. The chain recombines TRBV5-5 with TRBJ2-7; 7 bases map to TRBD1. The CDR3 has 13 residues. V lost 2 bases, J lost 4 bases, and 3 bases stayed unmatched. Per germline, CDR1 SGHKS and CDR2 YYEKEE (reference sequence). The CDR3 loop is CASSFNRGYEQYF. CDR3 bases: TGTGCCAGCAGCTTTAACAGGGGATACGAGCAGTACTTC.

This clonotype has ten or more counts. This chain connects TRBV6-4 to TRBJ2-2, with a possible D match to TRBD1 (8 bases). The V end lost 4 bases, the J end lost 3 bases, and 12 bases lay between the germline ends. The length of the CDR3 is 15 residues. CDR1 MRHNA and CDR2 SNTAGT come from the germline V gene. CDR3 region: CASSGTGRDTGELFF. The CDR3 nucleotides are TGTGCCAGCAGTGGGACAGGGAGGGACACCGGGGAGCTGTTTTTT.

The chain has TRBV19 and TRBJ1-4, with D perhaps matching TRBD1 (5 bases). V lost 5 bases and J 5 bases, leaving 12 bases between the germline ends. Germline CDR1 reads LNHDA; CDR2 reads SQIVND (reference sequence). The CDR3 sequence is 14 residues long. CDR3 DNA: TGTGCCAGTAGTGGGGCCAGGTGGAATGAAAAACTGTTTTTT. It yields the protein CASSGARWNEKLFF.

This clonotype was observed a handful of times. The genes are TRBV10-3 and TRBJ2-1, with D unresolved. Germline lookup yields CDR1 ENHRY and CDR2 SYGVKD. Trimming took off 4 bases at V and 7 bases at J, with 8 bases between the two ends. This CDR3 has 12 residues. The chain's CDR3 is CAISGTRNEQFF. DNA for the CDR3: TGTGCCATCAGTGGAACAAGGAATGAGCAGTTCTTC.

This clonotype showed up many times. The chain is built from TRBV5-4 and TRBJ1-1; D ambiguous. Trimming cost V 4 bases and J 3 bases, with 10 bases left between them. The germline V gene encodes CDR1 SGHNT and CDR2 YYREEE (reference sequence). The CDR3 loop spans 13 amino acids. The CDR3 bases are TGTGCCAGCAGCACGGGAGCCGACACTGAAGCTTTCTTT. Protein sequence: CASSTGADTEAFF.

This clonotype has ten or more counts. The chain uses TRBV7-2 and TRBJ1-1; 10 bases line up with TRBD1. The V gene end was trimmed by 5 bases and the J gene end by 10 bases; junction bases not matched to a gene: 4. CDR1 and CDR2 from the germline V gene are SGHTA and FQGNSA. The CDR3 is made up of 12 amino acids. The CDR3 region is CASSRDRGIAFF. The CDR3 bases are TGTGCCAGCAGCAGGGACAGGGGAATAGCTTTCTTT. The whole variable domain, filled in from reference TRBV7-2 and TRBJ1-1, reads GAGVSQSPSNKVTEKGKDVELRCDPISGHTALYWYRQSLGQGLEFLIYFQGNSAPDKSGLPSDRFSAERTGGSVSTLTIQRTQQEDSAVYLCASSRDRGIAFFGQGTRLTVV.

This chain joins TRBV25-1 and TRBJ2-7; TRBD1 matches 9 bases. V lost 4 bases to trimming and J lost 3 bases; unmatched junction nucleotides: 7. The CDR3 covers 15 residues. Germline V gene data show CDR1 as MGHDK and CDR2 as SYGVNS. CDR3 DNA: TGTGCCAGCAGTGCGTTCGGGACAGGGAACTACGAGCAGTACTTC. Amino acid sequence: CASSAFGTGNYEQYF.

The V and J genes are TRBV24-1 and TRBJ2-7, with 7 positions matching TRBD1. CDR3 length equals 13 residues. Germline loops: CDR1 KGHDR, CDR2 SFDVKD. V shed 7 bases, J shed 0 bases, and the junction held 2 bases outside the gene matches. The CDR3 here is CATRRDSSYEQYF. CDR3 bases: TGTGCCACCAGAAGGGACAGCTCCTACGAGCAGTACTTC.

Many counts were recorded for this clonotype. CDR3 residues: CGGSRQLNTEAFF. The CDR3 nucleotides read TGCGGGGGTTCCAGGCAGTTGAACACTGAAGCTTTCTTT. The rearrangement joins TRBV20-1 to TRBJ1-1, with TRBD1 as a possible D gene (5 bases). Germline-derived CDR1 and CDR2 are DFQATT and SNEGSKA (reference sequence). This CDR3 contains 13 residues.